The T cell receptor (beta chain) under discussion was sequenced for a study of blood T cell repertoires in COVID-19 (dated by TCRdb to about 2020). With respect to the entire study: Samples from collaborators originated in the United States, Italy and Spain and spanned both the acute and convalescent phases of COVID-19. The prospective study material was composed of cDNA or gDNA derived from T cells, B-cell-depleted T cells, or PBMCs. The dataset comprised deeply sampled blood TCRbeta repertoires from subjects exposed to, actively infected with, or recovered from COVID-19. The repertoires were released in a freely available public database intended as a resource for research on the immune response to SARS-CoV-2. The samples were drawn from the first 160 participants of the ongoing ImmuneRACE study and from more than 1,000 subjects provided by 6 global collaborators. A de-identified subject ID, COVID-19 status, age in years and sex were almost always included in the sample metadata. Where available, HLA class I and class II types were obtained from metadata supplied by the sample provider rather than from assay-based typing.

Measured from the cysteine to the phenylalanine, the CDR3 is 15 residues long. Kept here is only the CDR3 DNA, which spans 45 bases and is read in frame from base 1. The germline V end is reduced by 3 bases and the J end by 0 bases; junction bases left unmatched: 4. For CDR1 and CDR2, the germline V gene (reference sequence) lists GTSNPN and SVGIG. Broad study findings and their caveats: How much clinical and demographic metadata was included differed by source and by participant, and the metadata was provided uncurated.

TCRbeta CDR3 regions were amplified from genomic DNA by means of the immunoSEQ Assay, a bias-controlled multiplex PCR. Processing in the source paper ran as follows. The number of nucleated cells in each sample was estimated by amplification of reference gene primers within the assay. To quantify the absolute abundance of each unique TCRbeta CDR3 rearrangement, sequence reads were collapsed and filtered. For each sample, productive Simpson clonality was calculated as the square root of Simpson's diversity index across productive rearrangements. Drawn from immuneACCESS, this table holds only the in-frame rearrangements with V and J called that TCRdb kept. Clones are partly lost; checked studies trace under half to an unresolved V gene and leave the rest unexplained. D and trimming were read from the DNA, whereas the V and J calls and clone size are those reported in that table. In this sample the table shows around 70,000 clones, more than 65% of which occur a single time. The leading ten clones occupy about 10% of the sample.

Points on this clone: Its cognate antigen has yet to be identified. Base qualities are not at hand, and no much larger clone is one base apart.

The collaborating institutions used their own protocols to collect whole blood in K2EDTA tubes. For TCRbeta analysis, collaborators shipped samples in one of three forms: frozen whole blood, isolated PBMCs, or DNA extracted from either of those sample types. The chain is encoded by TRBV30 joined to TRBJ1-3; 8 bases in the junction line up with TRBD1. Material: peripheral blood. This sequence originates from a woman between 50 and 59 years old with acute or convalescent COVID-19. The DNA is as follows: TGTGCCTGGAGCCAGGGGGCTTCCTCTGGAAACACCATATATTTT. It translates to CAWSQGASSGNTIYF.